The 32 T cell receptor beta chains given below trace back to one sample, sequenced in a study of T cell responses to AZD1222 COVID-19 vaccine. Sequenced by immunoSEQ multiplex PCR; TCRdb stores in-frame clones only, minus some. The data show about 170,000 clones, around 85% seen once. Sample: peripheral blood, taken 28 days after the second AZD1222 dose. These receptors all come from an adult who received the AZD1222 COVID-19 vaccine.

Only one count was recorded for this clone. CDR3 protein: CASSSGQGVWANYGYTF. DNA of the CDR3: TGTGCCAGTAGTTCCGGACAGGGTGTTTGGGCAAACTATGGCTACACCTTC. This chain links TRBV19 with TRBJ1-2, with 8 bases identical to TRBD1. V shed 5 bases and J 2 bases; nucleotides not matched to a gene: 13. Per the germline V gene, CDR1 is LNHDA and CDR2 is SQIVND (reference sequence). This CDR3 contains 17 residues.

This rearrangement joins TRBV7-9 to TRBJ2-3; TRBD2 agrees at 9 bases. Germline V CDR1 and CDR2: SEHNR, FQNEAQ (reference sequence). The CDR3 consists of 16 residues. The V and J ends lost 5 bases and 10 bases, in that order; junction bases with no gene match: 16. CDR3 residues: CASSPGRGGHRGAQYF. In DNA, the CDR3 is TGTGCCAGCAGCCCGGGGCGGGGGGGCCACCGTGGAGCGCAGTATTTT.

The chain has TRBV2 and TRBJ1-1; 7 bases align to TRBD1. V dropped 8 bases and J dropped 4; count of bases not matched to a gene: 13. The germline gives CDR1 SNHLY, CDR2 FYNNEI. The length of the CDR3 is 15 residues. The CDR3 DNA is TGTGCCAGCGGGGAAGGGGGCGTCTGGGTCACTGAAGCTTTCTTT. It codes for CASGEGGVWVTEAFF.

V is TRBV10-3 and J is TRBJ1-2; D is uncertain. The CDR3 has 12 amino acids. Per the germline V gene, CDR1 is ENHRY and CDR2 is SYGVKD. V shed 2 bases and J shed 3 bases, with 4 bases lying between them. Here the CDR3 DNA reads TGTGCCATCAGTGAGGGGGACTATGGCTACACCTTC. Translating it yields CAISEGDYGYTF.

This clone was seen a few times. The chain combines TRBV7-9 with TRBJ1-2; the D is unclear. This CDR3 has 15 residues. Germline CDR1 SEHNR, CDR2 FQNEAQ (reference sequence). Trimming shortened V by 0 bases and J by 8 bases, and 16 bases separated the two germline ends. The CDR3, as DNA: TGTGCCAGCAGCTTAGCGGCACGATCCCCCCCGGGCTACACCTTC. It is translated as CASSLAARSPPGYTF.

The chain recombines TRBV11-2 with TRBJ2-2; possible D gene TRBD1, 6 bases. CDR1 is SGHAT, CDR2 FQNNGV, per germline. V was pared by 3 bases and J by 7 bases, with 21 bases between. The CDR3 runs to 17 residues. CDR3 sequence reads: CASSLTRGRGKGGELFF. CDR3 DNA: TGTGCCAGCAGCTTGACCCGGGGCAGGGGAAAGGGCGGGGAGCTGTTTTTT.

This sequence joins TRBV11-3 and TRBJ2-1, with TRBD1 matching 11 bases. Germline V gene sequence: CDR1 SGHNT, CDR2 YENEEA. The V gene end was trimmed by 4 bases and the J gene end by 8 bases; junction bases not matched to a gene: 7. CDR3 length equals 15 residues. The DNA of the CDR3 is TGTGCCAGCAGCTACGGGACAGGGGGAGGGGATGAGCAGTTCTTC. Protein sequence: CASSYGTGGGDEQFF.

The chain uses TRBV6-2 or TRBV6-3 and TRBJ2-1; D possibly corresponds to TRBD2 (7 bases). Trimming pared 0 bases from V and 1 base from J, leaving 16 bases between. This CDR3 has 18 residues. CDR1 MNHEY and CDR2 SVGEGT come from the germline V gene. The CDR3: CASSYSLSRGGSYNEQFF. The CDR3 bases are TGTGCCAGCAGTTACTCGTTATCAAGGGGGGGATCCTACAATGAGCAGTTCTTC.

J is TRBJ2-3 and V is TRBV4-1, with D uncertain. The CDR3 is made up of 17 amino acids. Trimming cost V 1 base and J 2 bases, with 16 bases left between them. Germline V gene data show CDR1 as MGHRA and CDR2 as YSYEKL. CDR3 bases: TGCGCCAGCAGCCAAGTTTCTTCAACCCCCTACACAGATACGCAGTATTTT. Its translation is CASSQVSSTPYTDTQYF.

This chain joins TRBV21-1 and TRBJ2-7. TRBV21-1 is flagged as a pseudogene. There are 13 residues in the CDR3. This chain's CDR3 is CASSKGWGYEQYF. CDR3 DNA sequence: TGTGCCAGCAGCAAAGGATGGGGTTACGAGCAGTACTTC.

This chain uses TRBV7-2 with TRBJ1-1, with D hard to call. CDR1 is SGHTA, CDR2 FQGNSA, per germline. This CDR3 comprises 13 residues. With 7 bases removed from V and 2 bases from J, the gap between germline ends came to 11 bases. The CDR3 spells CASKAGFNTEAFF. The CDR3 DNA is TGTGCCAGCAAGGCGGGGTTTAACACTGAAGCTTTCTTT.

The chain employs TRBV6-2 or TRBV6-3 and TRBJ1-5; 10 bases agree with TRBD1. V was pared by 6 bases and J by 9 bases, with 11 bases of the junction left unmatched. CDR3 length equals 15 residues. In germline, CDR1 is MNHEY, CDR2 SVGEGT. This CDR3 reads CASSATGGLAGPQHF. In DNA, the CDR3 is TGTGCCAGCAGCGCGACAGGGGGCCTAGCGGGGCCCCAGCATTTT.

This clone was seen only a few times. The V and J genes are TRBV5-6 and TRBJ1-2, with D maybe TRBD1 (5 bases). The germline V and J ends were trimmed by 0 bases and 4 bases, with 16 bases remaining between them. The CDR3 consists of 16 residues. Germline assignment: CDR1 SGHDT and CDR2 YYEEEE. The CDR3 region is CASSLGPRQSPYGYTF. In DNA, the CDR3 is TGTGCCAGCAGCTTGGGCCCTAGACAGAGTCCCTATGGCTACACCTTC. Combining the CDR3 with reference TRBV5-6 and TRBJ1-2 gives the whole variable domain DAGVTQSPTHLIKTRGQQVTLRCSPKSGHDTVSWYQQALGQGPQFIFQYYEEEERQRGNFPDRFSGHQFPNYSSELNVNALLLGDSALYLCASSLGPRQSPYGYTFGSGTRLTVV.

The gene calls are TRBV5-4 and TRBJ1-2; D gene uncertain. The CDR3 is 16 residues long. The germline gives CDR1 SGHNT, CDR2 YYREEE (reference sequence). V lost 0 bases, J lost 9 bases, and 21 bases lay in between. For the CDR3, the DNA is TGTGCCAGCAGCTTGGTTCAAGGTCCCGGACCTGGTCGCTACACCTTC. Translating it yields CASSLVQGPGPGRYTF.

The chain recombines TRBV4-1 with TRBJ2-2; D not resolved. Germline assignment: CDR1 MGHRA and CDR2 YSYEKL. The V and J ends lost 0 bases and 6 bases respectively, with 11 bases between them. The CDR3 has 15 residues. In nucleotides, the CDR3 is TGCGCCAGCAGCCAAGATATGACCCGGGCCGGGGAGCTGTTTTTT. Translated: CASSQDMTRAGELFF.

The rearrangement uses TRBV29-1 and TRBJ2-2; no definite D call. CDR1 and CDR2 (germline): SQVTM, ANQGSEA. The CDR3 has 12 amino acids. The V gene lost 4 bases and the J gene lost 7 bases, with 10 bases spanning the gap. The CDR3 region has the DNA TGCAGCGTTGGAGACTCCTTCGGGGAGCTGTTTTTT. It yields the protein CSVGDSFGELFF.

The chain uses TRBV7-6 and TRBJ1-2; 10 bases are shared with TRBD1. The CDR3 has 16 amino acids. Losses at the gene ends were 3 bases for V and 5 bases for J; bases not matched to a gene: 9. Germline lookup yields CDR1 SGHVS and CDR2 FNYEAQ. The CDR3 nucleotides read TGTGCCAGCAGCTTTGACACGGGACAGGGGATTTATGGCTACACCTTC. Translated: CASSFDTGQGIYGYTF.

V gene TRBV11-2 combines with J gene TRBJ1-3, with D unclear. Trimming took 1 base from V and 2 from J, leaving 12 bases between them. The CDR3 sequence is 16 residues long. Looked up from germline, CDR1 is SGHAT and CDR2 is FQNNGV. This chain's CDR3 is CASSLGVRLAGNTIYF. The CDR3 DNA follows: TGTGCCAGCAGCTTAGGGGTCAGGCTAGCTGGAAACACCATATATTTT.

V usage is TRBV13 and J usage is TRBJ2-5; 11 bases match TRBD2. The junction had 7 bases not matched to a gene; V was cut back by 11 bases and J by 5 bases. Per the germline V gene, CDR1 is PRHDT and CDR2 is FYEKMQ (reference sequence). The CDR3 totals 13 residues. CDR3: CAGTTSGDETQYF. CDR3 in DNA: TGTGCCGGGACGACTAGCGGGGATGAGACCCAGTACTTC.

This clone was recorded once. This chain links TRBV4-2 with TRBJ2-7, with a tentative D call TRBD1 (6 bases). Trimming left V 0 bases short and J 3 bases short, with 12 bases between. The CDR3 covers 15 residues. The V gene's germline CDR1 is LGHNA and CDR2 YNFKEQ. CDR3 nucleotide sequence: TGTGCCAGCAGCCAAGATTTGAAAGGGGGCTACGAGCAGTACTTC. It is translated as CASSQDLKGGYEQYF.

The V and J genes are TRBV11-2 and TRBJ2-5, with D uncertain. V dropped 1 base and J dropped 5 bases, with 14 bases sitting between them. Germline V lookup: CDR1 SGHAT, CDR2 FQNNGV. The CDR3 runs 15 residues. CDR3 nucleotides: TGTGCCAGCAGCTTAGTGTTGGGCAGTGGGGAGACCCAGTACTTC. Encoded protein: CASSLVLGSGETQYF. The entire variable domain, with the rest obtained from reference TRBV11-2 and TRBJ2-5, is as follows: EAGVAQSPRYKIIEKRQSVAFWCNPISGHATLYWYQQILGQGPKLLIQFQNNGVVDDSQLPKDRFSAERLKGVDSTLKIQPAKLEDSAVYLCASSLVLGSGETQYFGPGTRLLVL.

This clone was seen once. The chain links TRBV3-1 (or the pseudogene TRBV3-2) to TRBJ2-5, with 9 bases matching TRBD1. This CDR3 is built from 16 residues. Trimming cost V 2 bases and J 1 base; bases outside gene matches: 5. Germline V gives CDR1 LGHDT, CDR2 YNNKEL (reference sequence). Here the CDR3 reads CASSQSDRGFQETQYF. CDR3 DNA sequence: TGTGCCAGCAGCCAAAGCGACAGGGGGTTCCAAGAGACCCAGTACTTC.

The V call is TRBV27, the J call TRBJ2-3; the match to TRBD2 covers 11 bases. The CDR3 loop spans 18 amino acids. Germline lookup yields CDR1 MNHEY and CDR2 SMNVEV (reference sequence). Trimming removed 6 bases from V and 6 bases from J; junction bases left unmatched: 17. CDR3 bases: TGTGCCAGCAGCCCCCTGGGGGGACTAGCGGCATTCGGGGATACGCAGTATTTT. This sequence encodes CASSPLGGLAAFGDTQYF.

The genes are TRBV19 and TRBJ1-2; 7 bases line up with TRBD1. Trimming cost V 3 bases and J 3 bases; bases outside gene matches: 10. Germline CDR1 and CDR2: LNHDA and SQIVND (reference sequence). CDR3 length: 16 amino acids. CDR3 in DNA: TGTGCCAGTAGTATGGTTGAGGGAACAGGGGACTATGGCTACACCTTC. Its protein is CASSMVEGTGDYGYTF.

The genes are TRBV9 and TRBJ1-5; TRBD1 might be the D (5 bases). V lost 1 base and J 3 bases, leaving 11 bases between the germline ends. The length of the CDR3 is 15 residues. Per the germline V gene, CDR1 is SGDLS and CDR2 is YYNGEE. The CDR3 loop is CASSVRDGPNQPQHF. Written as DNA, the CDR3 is TGTGCCAGCAGCGTAAGGGACGGCCCCAATCAGCCCCAGCATTTT.

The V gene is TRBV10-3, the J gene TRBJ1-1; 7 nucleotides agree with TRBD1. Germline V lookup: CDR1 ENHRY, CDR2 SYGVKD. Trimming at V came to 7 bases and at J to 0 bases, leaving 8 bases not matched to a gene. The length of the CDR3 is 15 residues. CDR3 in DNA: TGTGCCATCAAGGAAGGGACAGCAATGAACACTGAAGCTTTCTTT. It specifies CAIKEGTAMNTEAFF.

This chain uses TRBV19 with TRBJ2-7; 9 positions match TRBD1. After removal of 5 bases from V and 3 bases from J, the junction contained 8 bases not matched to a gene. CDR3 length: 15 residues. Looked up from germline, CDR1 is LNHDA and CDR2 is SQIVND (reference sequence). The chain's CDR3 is CASSPRQGGLYEQYF. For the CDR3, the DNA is TGTGCCAGTAGTCCGAGACAGGGGGGCCTCTACGAGCAGTACTTC.

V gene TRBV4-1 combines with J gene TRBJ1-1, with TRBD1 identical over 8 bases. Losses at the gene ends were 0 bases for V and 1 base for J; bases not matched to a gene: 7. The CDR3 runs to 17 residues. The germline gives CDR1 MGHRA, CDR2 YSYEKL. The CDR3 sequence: CASSQDWTGRKNTEAFF. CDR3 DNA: TGCGCCAGCAGCCAAGATTGGACAGGGAGAAAGAACACTGAAGCTTTCTTT.

CDR3 loop: CASSYTGGSRGYTF. As DNA, the CDR3 is TGTGCCAGCAGTTACACAGGGGGTAGTAGGGGCTACACCTTC. V usage is TRBV6-6 and J usage is TRBJ1-2; 8 bases are shared with TRBD1. The germline gives CDR1 MNHNY, CDR2 SVGAGI (reference sequence). V shed 2 bases and J 8 bases; nucleotides not matched to a gene: 7. This CDR3 comprises 14 residues.

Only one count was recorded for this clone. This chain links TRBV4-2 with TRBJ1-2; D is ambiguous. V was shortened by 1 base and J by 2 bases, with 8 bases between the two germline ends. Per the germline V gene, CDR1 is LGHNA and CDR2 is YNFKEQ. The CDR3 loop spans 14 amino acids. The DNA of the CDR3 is TGTGCCAGCAGCCAAGGGAGCGGGAACTATGGCTACACCTTC. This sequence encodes CASSQGSGNYGYTF.

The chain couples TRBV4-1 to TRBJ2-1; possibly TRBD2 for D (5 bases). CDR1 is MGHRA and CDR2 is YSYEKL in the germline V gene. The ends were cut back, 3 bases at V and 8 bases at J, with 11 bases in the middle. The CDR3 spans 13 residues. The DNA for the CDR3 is TGCGCCAGCAGCCAGGAGGTCGGATATGAGCAGTTCTTC. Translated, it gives CASSQEVGYEQFF.

The CDR3 sequence: CASSPSVASGGGRSSYEQYF. The CDR3 coding sequence is TGTGCCAGTAGTCCCTCGGTGGCTAGCGGGGGGGGAAGGAGCTCCTACGAGCAGTACTTC. The rearrangement joins TRBV19 to TRBJ2-7, with TRBD2 identical over 12 bases. Germline V gene lookup returns CDR1 LNHDA and CDR2 SQIVND (reference sequence). The CDR3 loop spans 20 amino acids. The V and J ends lost 5 bases and 0 bases, in that order; junction bases with no gene match: 17. Variable domain in full (rest from reference TRBV19 and TRBJ2-7): DGGITQSPKYLFRKEGQNVTLSCEQNLNHDAMYWYRQDPGQGLRLIYYSQIVNDFQKGDIAEGYSVSREKKESFPLTVTSAQKNPTAFYLCASSPSVASGGGRSSYEQYFGPGTRLTVT.